Each of the 21 T cell receptor beta chains below was sequenced from the same sample in a study of T cells expressing NK-cell markers. TCRdb derives one entry per CDR3 protein from the 5' RACE reads, leaving out DNA. The sample yields about 260,000 distinct CDR3 sequences, of which the top ten take up around 4%. The source material was blood T cells: a sorted CD56 or NKG2C T cell subset, CD4+ or CD8+ T cells, or bulk PBMC T cells (not recorded which). The receptors were gathered from a woman between 18 and 69 years old in good health.

The chain combines TRBV2 with TRBJ2-2; TCRdb selects TRBD1, and the lack of DNA leaves this call unchecked. Germline-derived CDR1 and CDR2 are SNHLY and FYNNEI. The CDR3 sequence is 14 residues long. CDR3 loop: CASIPLGGTGELFF.

The chain employs TRBV5-1 and TRBJ2-3; the TCRdb D gene call, TRBD1, has no DNA to confirm it. Germline V gives CDR1 SGHRS, CDR2 YFSETQ. CDR3 length: 14 residues. The CDR3 region is CASSSRDSTDTQYF.

The chain employs TRBV7-2 and TRBJ2-3; TCRdb gives TRBD2 as the D gene, but with no DNA this cannot be confirmed. The CDR3 covers 17 residues. In germline, CDR1 is SGHTA, CDR2 FQGNSA. This CDR3 is CASSFGRGLLGTDTQYF. The full variable domain, rest sourced from reference TRBV7-2 and TRBJ2-3, is GAGVSQSPSNKVTEKGKDVELRCDPISGHTALYWYRQSLGQGLEFLIYFQGNSAPDKSGLPSDRFSAERTGGSVSTLTIQRTQQEDSAVYLCASSFGRGLLGTDTQYFGPGTRLTVL.

V usage is TRBV7-2 and J usage is TRBJ2-5; TCRdb calls TRBD2, which cannot be checked without DNA. CDR1 SGHTA and CDR2 FQGNSA come from the germline V gene. The CDR3 has 16 amino acids. CDR3 protein: CASSLTSGRPRETQYF.

The chain recombines TRBV24-1 with TRBJ1-2. The germline gives CDR1 KGHDR, CDR2 SFDVKD. The CDR3 covers 14 residues. The CDR3 loop reads CATSDFPALYGYTF.

The V call is TRBV29-1, the J call TRBJ1-2; as DNA is missing, the TRBD1 call by TCRdb cannot be tested. This CDR3 has 13 residues. Germline loops: CDR1 SQVTM, CDR2 ANQGSEA. This CDR3 reads CSVVRWTVEGYTF. The entire variable domain, with the rest obtained from reference TRBV29-1 and TRBJ1-2, is as follows: SAVISQKPSRDICQRGTSLTIQCQVDSQVTMMFWYRQQPGQSLTLIATANQGSEATYESGFVIDKFPISRPNLTFSTLTVSNMSPEDSSIYLCSVVRWTVEGYTFGSGTRLTVV.

J is TRBJ1-5 and V is TRBV20-1. CDR1 and CDR2 (germline): DFQATT, SNEGSKA (reference sequence). The CDR3 contains 14 residues. The CDR3 reads CSARGITPNQPQHF.

The chain uses TRBV6-1 and TRBJ2-2; TCRdb's D call, TRBD2, is unchecked because there is no DNA. Germline values: CDR1 MNHNS, CDR2 SASEGT. The CDR3 length is 13 residues. CDR3 sequence: CASWAGPTGELFF.

The J gene is TRBJ2-1, the V gene TRBV20-1; TCRdb picks TRBD2, but there is no DNA to check that call. Germline values: CDR1 DFQATT, CDR2 SNEGSKA (reference sequence). CDR3 size: 14 residues. The CDR3 is CSARYAGGLNEQFF.

The genes are TRBV12-3 or TRBV12-4 and TRBJ1-4. The CDR3 consists of 16 residues. The CDR3 sequence: CASTTDLETTNEKLFF.

The rearrangement links TRBV5-1 to TRBJ2-3; absent DNA, TCRdb's TRBD2 call cannot be checked. Per the germline V gene, CDR1 is SGHRS and CDR2 is YFSETQ. The CDR3 has 14 residues. The CDR3 here is CASSLGAAEDTQYF.

The chain recombines TRBV2 with TRBJ2-4; TCRdb's D call of TRBD2 is untestable without DNA. CDR1 and CDR2 (germline): SNHLY, FYNNEI. CDR3 length: 16 amino acids. The chain's CDR3 is CASSDGNRIAKNIQYF.

This chain joins TRBV2 and TRBJ2-3; TCRdb picks TRBD2, but there is no DNA to check that call. The CDR3 runs 14 residues. Germline V gives CDR1 SNHLY, CDR2 FYNNEI. CDR3 in amino acids: CASRAGSSTDTQYF.

V gene TRBV7-2 combines with J gene TRBJ2-7; as DNA is missing, the TRBD2 call by TCRdb cannot be tested. Per the germline V gene, CDR1 is SGHTA and CDR2 is FQGNSA. This CDR3 spans 15 amino acids. The chain's CDR3 is CASSVAAGVTYEQYF.

The J gene is TRBJ1-2, the V gene TRBV2; checking the TCRdb D call of TRBD1 is not possible without DNA. CDR3 size: 13 residues. CDR1 and CDR2 from the germline V gene are SNHLY and FYNNEI. This CDR3 is CASSERGVDGYTF.

The chain carries TRBV2 and TRBJ1-5; TCRdb's D call, TRBD1, is unchecked because there is no DNA. This CDR3 has 14 amino acids. Germline values: CDR1 SNHLY, CDR2 FYNNEI. CDR3 loop: CASRAQGRIQPQHF.

The J gene is TRBJ1-4, the V gene TRBV12-3 or TRBV12-4; the TCRdb D gene call, TRBD1, has no DNA to confirm it. CDR3 length: 17 residues. CDR3 loop: CASSHNLRTATNEKLFF.

CDR3 sequence: CSARSSGRNTGELFF. The J gene is TRBJ2-2, the V gene TRBV20-1. The CDR3 sequence is 15 residues long. Germline CDR1 is DFQATT and CDR2 is SNEGSKA (reference sequence).

V gene TRBV29-1 combines with J gene TRBJ1-4; TCRdb outputs TRBD1, but without DNA this stays unchecked. CDR1 is SQVTM, CDR2 ANQGSEA, per germline. The CDR3 sequence is 14 residues long. The CDR3 here is CSANGGVEDEKLFF.

The V call is TRBV18, the J call TRBJ1-1; TCRdb reports TRBD1, a call that lacks DNA to check it against. Germline loops: CDR1 KGHSH, CDR2 LQKENI. The CDR3 covers 14 residues. This CDR3 is CASSPWGAVTEAFF.

This sequence joins TRBV7-2 and TRBJ1-2. This CDR3 is built from 16 residues. Germline lookup yields CDR1 SGHTA and CDR2 FQGNSA. CDR3 sequence reads: CASSRRTDPIYYGYTF.